Following are 8 T cell receptor beta chains from one sample sequenced in a study of blood T cell repertoires in COVID-19. Libraries were prepared by immunoSEQ multiplex PCR; TCRdb keeps only in-frame clonotypes and omits some of them. This table holds about 200,000 clones, around 90% found once. The sample comprised PBMCs or T cells enriched from blood (not recorded which). These receptor sequences come from a woman in her 30s who had recovered from COVID-19.

This chain joins TRBV5-6 and TRBJ2-7; possible D gene TRBD2, 5 bases. Germline V gene data show CDR1 as SGHDT and CDR2 as YYEEEE. This CDR3 region has 12 residues. The V and J ends lost 3 bases and 9 bases respectively, with 13 bases between them. This chain's CDR3 is CASSWSAEGQYF. The CDR3 DNA follows: TGTGCCAGCAGCTGGAGTGCTGAGGGGCAGTACTTC.

This chain links TRBV4-3 with TRBJ2-2; possibly TRBD2 for D (7 bases). This CDR3 contains 19 residues. V lost 4 bases to trimming and J lost 3 bases, with 24 bases between them. From germline, CDR1 is LGHNA and CDR2 YSLEER. CDR3 region: CASSRPSGRGGRYTGELFF. The CDR3, as DNA: TGCGCCAGCAGCCGGCCATCGGGTCGCGGGGGCCGATACACCGGGGAGCTGTTTTTT.

The rearrangement links TRBV19 to TRBJ1-6; the D is unclear. V lost 5 bases to trimming and J lost 0 bases, with 8 bases between them. The CDR3 runs 15 residues. CDR1 and CDR2 from the germline V gene are LNHDA and SQIVND (reference sequence). The CDR3 nucleotides read TGTGCCAGTAGTGAACGGAGCTCCTATAATTCACCCCTCCACTTT. Protein sequence: CASSERSSYNSPLHF.

The V call is TRBV6-4, the J call TRBJ1-1, with D hard to call. The CDR3 totals 13 residues. Trimming removed 5 bases from V and 4 bases from J, with 11 bases in between. Germline V gene sequence: CDR1 MRHNA, CDR2 SNTAGT. CDR3 nucleotide sequence: TGTGCCAGCAGTAAGGAACCGGGCACTGAAGCTTTCTTT. Protein: CASSKEPGTEAFF.

This chain joins TRBV7-2 and TRBJ2-3, with D possibly TRBD2 on 5 matching bases. The ends were cut back, 1 base at V and 6 bases at J, with 17 bases in the middle. CDR1 and CDR2 from the germline V gene are SGHTA and FQGNSA. The CDR3 is 16 amino acids. The CDR3: CASSLDSPSSLDTQYF. The CDR3, as DNA: TGTGCCAGCAGCTTAGACTCTCCTAGCAGCCTCGATACGCAGTATTTT. The variable domain in full, with the rest retrieved from reference TRBV7-2 and TRBJ2-3, is GAGVSQSPSNKVTEKGKDVELRCDPISGHTALYWYRQSLGQGLEFLIYFQGNSAPDKSGLPSDRFSAERTGGSVSTLTIQRTQQEDSAVYLCASSLDSPSSLDTQYFGPGTRLTVL.

The V gene is TRBV6-1, the J gene TRBJ1-2; 7 nucleotides align to TRBD1. V shed 1 base and J 3 bases; nucleotides not matched to a gene: 5. Germline V gives CDR1 MNHNS, CDR2 SASEGT. This CDR3 has 15 residues. The chain's CDR3 is CASSEVRQGHYGYTF. CDR3 DNA: TGTGCCAGCAGTGAAGTTCGACAGGGTCACTATGGCTACACCTTC.

The gene calls are TRBV11-2 and TRBJ2-7, with 8 positions matching TRBD2. Losses at the gene ends were 4 bases for V and 5 bases for J; bases not matched to a gene: 13. CDR1 is SGHAT, CDR2 FQNNGV, per germline. The CDR3 is made up of 16 amino acids. CDR3 protein: CASSSSIAGGSDEQYF. In DNA, the CDR3 is TGTGCCAGCAGCTCCTCTATTGCGGGAGGATCTGACGAGCAGTACTTC.

V is TRBV13 and J is TRBJ2-5, with TRBD2 matching 10 bases. CDR1 is PRHDT, CDR2 FYEKMQ, per germline (reference sequence). The J segment lost 5 bases and the V segment lost 7 bases, leaving 13 bases of the junction unmatched. The CDR3 covers 16 residues. CDR3 in amino acids: CASTLGGLASVETQYF. Written as DNA, the CDR3 is TGTGCCAGCACCCTAGGGGGACTAGCGTCAGTGGAGACCCAGTACTTC.